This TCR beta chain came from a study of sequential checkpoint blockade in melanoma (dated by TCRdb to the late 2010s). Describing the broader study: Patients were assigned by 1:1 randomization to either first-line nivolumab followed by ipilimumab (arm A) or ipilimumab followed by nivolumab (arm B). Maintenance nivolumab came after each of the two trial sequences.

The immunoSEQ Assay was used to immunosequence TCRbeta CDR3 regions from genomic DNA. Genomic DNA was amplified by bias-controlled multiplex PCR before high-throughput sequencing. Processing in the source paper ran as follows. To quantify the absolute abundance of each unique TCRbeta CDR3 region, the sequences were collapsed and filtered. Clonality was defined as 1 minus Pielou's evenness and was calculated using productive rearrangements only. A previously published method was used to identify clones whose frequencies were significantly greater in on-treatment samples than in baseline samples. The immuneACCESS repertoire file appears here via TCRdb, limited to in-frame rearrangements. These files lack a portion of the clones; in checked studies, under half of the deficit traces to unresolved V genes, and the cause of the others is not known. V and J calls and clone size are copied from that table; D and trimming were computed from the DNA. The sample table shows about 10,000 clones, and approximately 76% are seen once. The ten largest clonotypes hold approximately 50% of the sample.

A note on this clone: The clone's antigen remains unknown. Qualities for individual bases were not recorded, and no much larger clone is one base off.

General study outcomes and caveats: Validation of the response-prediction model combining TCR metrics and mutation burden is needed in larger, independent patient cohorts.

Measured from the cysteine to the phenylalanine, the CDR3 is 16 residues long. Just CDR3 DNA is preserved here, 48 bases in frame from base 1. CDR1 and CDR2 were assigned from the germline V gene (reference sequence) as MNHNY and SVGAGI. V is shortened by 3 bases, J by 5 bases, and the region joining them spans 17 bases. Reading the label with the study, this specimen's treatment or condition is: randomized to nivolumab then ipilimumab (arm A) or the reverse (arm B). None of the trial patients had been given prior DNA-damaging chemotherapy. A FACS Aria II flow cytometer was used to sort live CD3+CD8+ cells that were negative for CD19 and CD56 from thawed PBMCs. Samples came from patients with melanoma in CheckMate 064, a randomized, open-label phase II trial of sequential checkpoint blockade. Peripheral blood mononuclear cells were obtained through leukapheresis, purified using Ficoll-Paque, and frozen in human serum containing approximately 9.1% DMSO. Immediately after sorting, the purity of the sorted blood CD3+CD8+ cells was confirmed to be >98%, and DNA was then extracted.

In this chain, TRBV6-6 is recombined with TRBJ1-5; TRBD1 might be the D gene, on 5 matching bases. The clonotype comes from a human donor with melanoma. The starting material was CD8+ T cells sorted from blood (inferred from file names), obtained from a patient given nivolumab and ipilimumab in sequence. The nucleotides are TGTGCCAGCAGTTATCGATACCAGGGAGGGGATCAGCCCCAGCATTTT. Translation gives CASSYRYQGGDQPQHF.